The TCR beta chain described here comes from a study of T-cell memory formation after mild COVID-19. The CDR3 length is 14 residues. V lost 4 bases to trimming and J lost 7 bases; unmatched junction nucleotides: 6. This clonotype came up many times. TCRdb processed the 5' RACE reads anew with MiXCR; each CDR3 protein has one entry. The sample includes 350,000 to 450,000 distinct CDR3 sequences, over 15% of them seen just once. The receptor was derived from an adult woman who had mild COVID-19 (a few samples of this study predate the infection). Cell type and time point are not known. The sequencing sample was made of PBMCs or a T cell subset sorted from them (not recorded which). The chain links TRBV23-1 to TRBJ2-2; 7 bases fit TRBD2. TRBV23-1 is assigned to the ORF class and has an uncertain function. CDR3 DNA sequence: TGCGCCAGCAGTCTGCGGGGGTACGGCGGGGAGCTGTTTTTT. Amino acids: CASSLRGYGGELFF.